Below, 15 T cell receptor beta chains from the same sample are listed, as sequenced in a study of read filtering for tumor transcriptome and immune sequencing. Molecular barcoded adaptors covering alpha/delta and beta/gamma chains were used on roughly 400 ng RNA. Via MiXCR, TCRdb re-called the reads, giving one row per CDR3 protein. The repertoire holds approximately 60,000 distinct CDR3 sequences, with 20% to 25% as singletons. Sequenced sample: a population of CD138-negative cells sorted from bone marrow. These receptors originate from a donor at least 40 years old with multiple myeloma.

Regarding this clonotype: One base separates it from a far larger clone, so it is likely a read error. Likely a read error: the CDR3 ends without its conserved phenylalanine or tryptophan. This sequence joins TRBV7-8 and TRBJ2-1; 8 nucleotides align to TRBD2. Germline V lookup: CDR1 SGHVS, CDR2 FQNEAQ. J gave up 5 bases and V 5 bases, and 11 bases lay outside the gene matches. This CDR3 comprises 16 residues. The CDR3 bases are TGTGCCAGCAGCCCCTCCCGAGCGGGGGTGGACAATGAGCAGTTCCTC. Translated: CASSPSRAGVDNEQFL.

This clonotype has at least ten counts. This sequence joins TRBV7-9 and TRBJ1-6, with TRBD1 as a possible D gene (5 bases). This CDR3 comprises 17 residues. V shed 5 bases and J shed 0 bases, with 14 bases lying between them. Germline V gene data show CDR1 as SEHNR and CDR2 as FQNEAQ (reference sequence). CDR3: CASSHPGRYSYNSPLHF. The CDR3 DNA sequence: TGTGCCAGCAGCCACCCGGGGCGCTACTCCTATAATTCACCCCTCCACTTT.

In this sample, this clonotype turned up many times. The rearrangement uses TRBV5-1 and TRBJ1-2; a possible D gene is TRBD1 (6 bases). The CDR3 is 16 residues long. The germline CDR1 and CDR2 sequences are SGHRS and YFSETQ. V was trimmed by 0 bases and J by 1 base, leaving 13 bases between them. The CDR3 sequence is CASSLGQGKSNYGYTF. The CDR3 DNA follows: TGCGCCAGCAGCTTGGGGCAGGGGAAAAGTAACTATGGCTACACCTTC.

Remarks on this clonotype: Germline and junction disagree at one end, which may indicate a read error. The chain carries TRBV24-1 and TRBJ2-2, with TRBD1 matching over 7 bases. Germline CDR1 reads KGHDR; CDR2 reads SFDVKD. CDR3 length equals 13 residues. CDR3 nucleotides: TGTGCCTCCAGTGATGACAGGGTCGGGGCGCTGTTTTTT. Translation: CASSDDRVGALFF.

J is TRBJ2-3 and V is TRBV2; the D call may be TRBD1 or TRBD2 (5 bases each). The CDR3 is made up of 15 amino acids. Germline V gives CDR1 SNHLY, CDR2 FYNNEI. V was trimmed by 7 bases and J by 4 bases, leaving 18 bases between them. The CDR3 here is CASIECSVGADTQYF. In nucleotides, the CDR3 is TGTGCCAGCATTGAGTGTAGCGTGGGGGCAGATACGCAGTATTTT.

This clonotype appeared a few times. V is TRBV20-1 and J is TRBJ2-7, with D unclear. Germline CDR1 DFQATT, CDR2 SNEGSKA (reference sequence). The CDR3 is 12 amino acids. V lost 5 bases to trimming and J lost 3 bases, with 11 bases between them. The CDR3 bases are TGCAGTGCTGACCTTGGGATCTACGAGCAGTACTTC. Protein product: CSADLGIYEQYF.

The table lists this clonotype with many counts. The rearrangement joins TRBV6-6 to TRBJ2-5; D might be TRBD1 (5 bases). Deletions cut 6 bases from V and 5 bases from J, with 13 bases between. CDR1 is MNHNY and CDR2 is SVGAGI in the germline V gene (reference sequence). This CDR3 spans 13 amino acids. CDR3 protein: CASSTWGLETQYF. For the CDR3, the DNA is TGTGCCAGCAGCACATGGGGCCTGGAGACCCAGTACTTC.

CDR3 protein: CASSLVGAYRAQHF. DNA of the CDR3: TGTGCCAGCAGCTTAGTAGGAGCGTACCGGGCCCAGCATTTT. The chain links TRBV7-8 to TRBJ1-5; D gene uncertain. Germline-derived CDR1 and CDR2 are SGHVS and FQNEAQ. This CDR3 is 14 amino acids long. V lost 1 base and J lost 11, with 15 bases in between.

This clonotype was detected many times. The CDR3 loop is CASNRDGSTDTQYF. CDR3 in DNA: TGTGCCAGCAATCGGGACGGTAGCACAGATACGCAGTATTTT. The V and J genes are TRBV12-3 or TRBV12-4 and TRBJ2-3; D may be TRBD1 or TRBD2 (5 bases each). The CDR3 totals 14 residues. V dropped 7 bases and J dropped 0 bases, with 11 bases sitting between them.

This clonotype came up many times. Mismatch with germline at one junction end may stem from a read error. The chain links TRBV7-2 to TRBJ2-1; no clear D gene. The CDR3 is 12 amino acids. The V gene's germline CDR1 is SGHTA and CDR2 FQGNSA. CDR3 loop: CASSLSGILPAF. In DNA, the CDR3 is TGTGCCAGCAGCTTATCAGGCATCCTCCCCGCCTTC.

The sample holds many counts of this clonotype. The chain carries TRBV30 and TRBJ2-1, with no clear D. The ends were cut back, 0 bases at V and 5 bases at J, with 5 bases in the middle. CDR1 is GTSNPN and CDR2 is SVGIG in the germline V gene (reference sequence). There are 12 residues in the CDR3. The CDR3 is CAWSVWNNEQFF. For the CDR3, the DNA is TGTGCCTGGAGTGTTTGGAACAATGAGCAGTTCTTC.

On this clonotype itself: This may stem from a read error, because a much larger clone lies one nucleotide away. The V gene is TRBV10-2, the J gene TRBJ2-2; the D gene is possibly TRBD2 (7 bases). This CDR3 region has 17 residues. Germline CDR1 reads WSHSY; CDR2 reads SAAADI. The CDR3 loop reads CASSEMGGTSYTGEVFF. DNA of the CDR3: TGCGCCAGCAGTGAGATGGGGGGGACATCGTACACCGGGGAGGTGTTTTTT.

The genes are TRBV2 and TRBJ2-3, with D possibly called TRBD1 or TRBD2 (5 bases each). Germline V gene sequence: CDR1 SNHLY, CDR2 FYNNEI. This CDR3 spans 13 amino acids. V was cut by 6 bases and J by 9 bases, with 16 bases left in between. The CDR3 region has the DNA TGTGCCAGCAGGATCCAGGGAGAGGGGACGCAGTATTTT. Translation gives CASRIQGEGTQYF.

The table lists this clonotype with many counts. This chain connects TRBV10-3 to TRBJ1-1; D is unresolved. The germline V gene has CDR1 ENHRY and CDR2 SYGVKD. The CDR3 has 14 amino acids. The V end lost 0 bases, the J end lost 1 base, and 6 bases lay between the germline ends. The CDR3 sequence is CAISESVGNTEAFF. In nucleotides, the CDR3 is TGTGCCATCAGTGAGTCTGTCGGGAACACTGAAGCTTTCTTT.

There are many counts of this clonotype. The V call is TRBV28, the J call TRBJ2-5; D is ambiguous. The CDR3 length is 13 residues. Germline V lookup: CDR1 MDHEN, CDR2 SYDVKM. Trimming pared 3 bases from V and 1 base from J, leaving 6 bases between. The CDR3 nucleotides are TGTGCCAGCAGTTTTCCCCCCCAAGAGACCCAGTACTTC. Translated, it gives CASSFPPQETQYF.